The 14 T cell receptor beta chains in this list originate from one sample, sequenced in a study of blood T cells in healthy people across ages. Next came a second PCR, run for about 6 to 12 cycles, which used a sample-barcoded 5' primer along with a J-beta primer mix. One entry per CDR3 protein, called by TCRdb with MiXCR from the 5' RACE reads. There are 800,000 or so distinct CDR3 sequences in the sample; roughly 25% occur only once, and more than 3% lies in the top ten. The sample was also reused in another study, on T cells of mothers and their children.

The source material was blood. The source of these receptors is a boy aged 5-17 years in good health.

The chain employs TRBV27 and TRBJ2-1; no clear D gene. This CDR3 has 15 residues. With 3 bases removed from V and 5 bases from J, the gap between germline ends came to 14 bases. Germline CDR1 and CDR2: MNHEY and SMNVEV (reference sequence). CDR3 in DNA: TGTGCCAGCAGTTTGTCAGAAGGAAGGCACAATGAGCAGTTCTTC. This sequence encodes CASSLSEGRHNEQFF.

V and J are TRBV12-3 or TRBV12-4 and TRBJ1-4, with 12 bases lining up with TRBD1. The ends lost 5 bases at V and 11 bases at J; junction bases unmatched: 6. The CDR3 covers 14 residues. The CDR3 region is CASSPGQGAFKLFF. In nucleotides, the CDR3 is TGTGCCAGCAGTCCGGGACAGGGGGCGTTTAAACTGTTTTTT.

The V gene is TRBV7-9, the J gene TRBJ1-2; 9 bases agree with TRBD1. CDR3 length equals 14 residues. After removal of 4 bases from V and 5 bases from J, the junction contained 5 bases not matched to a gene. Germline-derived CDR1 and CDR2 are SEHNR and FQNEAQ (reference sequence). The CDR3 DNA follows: TGTGCCAGCAGCTGGGACAGGGTCTTATATGGCTACACCTTC. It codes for CASSWDRVLYGYTF. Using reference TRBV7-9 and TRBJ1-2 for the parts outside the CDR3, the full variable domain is DTGVSQNPRHKITKRGQNVTFRCDPISEHNRLYWYRQTLGQGPEFLTYFQNEAQLEKSRLLSDRFSAERPKGSFSTLEIQRTEQGDSAMYLCASSWDRVLYGYTFGSGTRLTVV.

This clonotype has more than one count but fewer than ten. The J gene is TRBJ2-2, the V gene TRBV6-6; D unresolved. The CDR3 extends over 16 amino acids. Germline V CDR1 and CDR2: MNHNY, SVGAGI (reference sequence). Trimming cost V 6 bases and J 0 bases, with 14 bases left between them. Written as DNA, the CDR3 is TGTGCCAGCAGCCTGGGCAGTGGAGCGAACACCGGGGAGCTGTTTTTT. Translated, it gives CASSLGSGANTGELFF.

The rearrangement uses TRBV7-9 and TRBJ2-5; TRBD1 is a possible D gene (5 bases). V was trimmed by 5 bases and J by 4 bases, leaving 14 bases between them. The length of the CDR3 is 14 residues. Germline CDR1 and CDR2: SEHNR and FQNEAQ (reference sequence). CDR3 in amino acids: CASSDSYYLETQYF. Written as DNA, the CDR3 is TGTGCCAGCAGCGACAGTTACTATTTAGAGACCCAGTACTTC.

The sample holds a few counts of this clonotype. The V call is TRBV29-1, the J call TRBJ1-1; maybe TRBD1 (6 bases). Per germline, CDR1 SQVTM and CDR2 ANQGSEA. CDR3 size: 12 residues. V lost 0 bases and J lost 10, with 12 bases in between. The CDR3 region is CSVEENKGGAFF. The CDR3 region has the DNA TGCAGCGTTGAAGAAAATAAGGGGGGAGCTTTCTTT.

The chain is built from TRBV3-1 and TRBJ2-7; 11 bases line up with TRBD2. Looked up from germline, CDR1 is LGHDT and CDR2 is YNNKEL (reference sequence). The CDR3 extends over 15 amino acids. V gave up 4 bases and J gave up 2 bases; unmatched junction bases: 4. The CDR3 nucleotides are TGTGCCAGCAGCCCCCGACTAGCGGGGCCCTACGAGCAGTACTTC. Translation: CASSPRLAGPYEQYF.

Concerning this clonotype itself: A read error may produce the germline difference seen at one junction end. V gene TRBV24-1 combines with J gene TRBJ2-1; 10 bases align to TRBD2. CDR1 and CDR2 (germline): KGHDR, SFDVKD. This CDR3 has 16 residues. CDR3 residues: CTTSEPSGGAFNEQFF. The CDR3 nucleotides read TGTACCACCAGTGAGCCCAGCGGGGGGGCCTTCAATGAGCAGTTCTTC.

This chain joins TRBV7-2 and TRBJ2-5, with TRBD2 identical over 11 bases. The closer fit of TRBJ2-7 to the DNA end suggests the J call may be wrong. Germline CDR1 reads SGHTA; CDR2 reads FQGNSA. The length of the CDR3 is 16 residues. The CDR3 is CASSLGSLAGGYEQYF. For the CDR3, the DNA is TGTGCCAGCAGCTTAGGATCTCTAGCGGGAGGCTACGAGCAGTACTTC.

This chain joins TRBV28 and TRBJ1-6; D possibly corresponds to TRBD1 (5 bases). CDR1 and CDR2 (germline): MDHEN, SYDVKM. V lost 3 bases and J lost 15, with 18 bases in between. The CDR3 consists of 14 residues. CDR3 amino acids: CASSLARGQGSLHF. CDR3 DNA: TGTGCCAGCAGTTTGGCCCGCGGGCAGGGAAGCCTCCACTTT.

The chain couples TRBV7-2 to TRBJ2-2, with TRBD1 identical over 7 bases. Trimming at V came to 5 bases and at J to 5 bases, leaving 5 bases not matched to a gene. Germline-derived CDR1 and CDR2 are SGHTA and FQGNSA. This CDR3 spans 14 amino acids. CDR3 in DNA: TGTGCCAGCAGCGCAAAACAGGGGACCGGGGAGCTGTTTTTT. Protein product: CASSAKQGTGELFF.

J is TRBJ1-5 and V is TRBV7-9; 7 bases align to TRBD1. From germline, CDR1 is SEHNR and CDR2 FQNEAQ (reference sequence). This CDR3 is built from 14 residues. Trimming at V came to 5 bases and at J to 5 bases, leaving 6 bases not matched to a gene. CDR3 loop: CASSETGWDQPQHF. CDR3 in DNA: TGTGCCAGCAGCGAGACAGGGTGGGATCAGCCCCAGCATTTT.

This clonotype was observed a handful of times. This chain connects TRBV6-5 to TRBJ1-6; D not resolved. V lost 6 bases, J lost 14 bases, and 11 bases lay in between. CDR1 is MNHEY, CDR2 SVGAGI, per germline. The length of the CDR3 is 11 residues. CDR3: CASSPGLALHF. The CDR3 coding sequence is TGTGCCAGCAGCCCAGGACTGGCCCTCCACTTT.

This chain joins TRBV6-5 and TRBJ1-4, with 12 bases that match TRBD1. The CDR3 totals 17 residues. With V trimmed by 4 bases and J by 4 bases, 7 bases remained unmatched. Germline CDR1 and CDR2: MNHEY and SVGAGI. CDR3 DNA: TGTGCCAGCAGTTTTCCGGGACAGGGGGCGGGTAATGAAAAACTGTTTTTT. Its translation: CASSFPGQGAGNEKLFF.